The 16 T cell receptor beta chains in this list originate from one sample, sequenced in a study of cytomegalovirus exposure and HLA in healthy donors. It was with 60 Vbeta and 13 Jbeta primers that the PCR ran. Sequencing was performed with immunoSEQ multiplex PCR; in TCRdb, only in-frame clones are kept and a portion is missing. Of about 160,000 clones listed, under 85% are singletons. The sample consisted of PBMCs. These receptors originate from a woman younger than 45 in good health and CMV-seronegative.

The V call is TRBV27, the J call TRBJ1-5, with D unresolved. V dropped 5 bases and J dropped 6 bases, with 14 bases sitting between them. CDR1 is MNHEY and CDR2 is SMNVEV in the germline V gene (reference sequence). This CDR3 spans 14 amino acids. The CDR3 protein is CASSAYPLIQPQHF. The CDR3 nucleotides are TGTGCCAGCAGTGCCTACCCCCTAATTCAGCCCCAGCATTTT.

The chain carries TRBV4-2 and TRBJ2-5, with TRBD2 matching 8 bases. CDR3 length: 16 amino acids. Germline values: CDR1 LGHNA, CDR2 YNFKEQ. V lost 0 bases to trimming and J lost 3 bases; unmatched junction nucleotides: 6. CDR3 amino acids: CASSQDQAGAEETQYF. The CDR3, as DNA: TGTGCCAGCAGCCAAGATCAAGCGGGGGCTGAAGAGACCCAGTACTTC.

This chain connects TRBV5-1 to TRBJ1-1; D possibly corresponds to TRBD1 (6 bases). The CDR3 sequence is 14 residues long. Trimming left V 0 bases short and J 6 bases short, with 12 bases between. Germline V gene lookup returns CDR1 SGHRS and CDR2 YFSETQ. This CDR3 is CASSLVQGVPEAFF. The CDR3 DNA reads TGCGCCAGCAGCTTGGTACAGGGCGTTCCTGAAGCTTTCTTT.

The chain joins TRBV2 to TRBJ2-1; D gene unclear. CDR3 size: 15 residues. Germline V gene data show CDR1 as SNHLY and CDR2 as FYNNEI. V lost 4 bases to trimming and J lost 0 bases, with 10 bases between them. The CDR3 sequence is CASSVGVSSYNEQFF. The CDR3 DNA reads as TGTGCCAGCAGTGTAGGAGTCAGCTCCTACAATGAGCAGTTCTTC.

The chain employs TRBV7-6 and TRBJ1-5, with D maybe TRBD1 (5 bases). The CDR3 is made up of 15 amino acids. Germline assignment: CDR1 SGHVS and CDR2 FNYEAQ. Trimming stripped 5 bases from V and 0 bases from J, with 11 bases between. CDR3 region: CASSPQGDSNQPQHF. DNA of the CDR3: TGTGCCAGCAGCCCGCAGGGCGATAGCAATCAGCCCCAGCATTTT.

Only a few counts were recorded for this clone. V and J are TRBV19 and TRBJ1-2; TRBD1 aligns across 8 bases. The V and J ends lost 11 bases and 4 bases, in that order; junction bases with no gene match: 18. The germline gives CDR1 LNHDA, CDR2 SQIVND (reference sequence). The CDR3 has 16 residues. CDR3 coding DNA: TGTGCCTCATACTCGGCCGGGACAGGACGGGGCTATGGCTACACCTTC. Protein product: CASYSAGTGRGYGYTF.

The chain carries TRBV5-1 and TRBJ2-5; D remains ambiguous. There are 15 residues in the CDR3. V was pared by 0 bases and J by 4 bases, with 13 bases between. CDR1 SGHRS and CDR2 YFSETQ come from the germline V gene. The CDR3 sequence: CASSLGGPSGETQYF. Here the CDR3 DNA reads TGCGCCAGCAGCTTGGGAGGCCCCTCGGGAGAGACCCAGTACTTC.

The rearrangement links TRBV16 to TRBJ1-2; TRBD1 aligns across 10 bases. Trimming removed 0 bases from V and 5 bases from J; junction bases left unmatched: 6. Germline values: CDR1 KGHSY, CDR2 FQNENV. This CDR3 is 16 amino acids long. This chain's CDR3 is CASSQSATGQGYGYTF. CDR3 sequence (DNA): TGTGCCAGCAGCCAATCAGCTACGGGACAGGGGTATGGCTACACCTTC.

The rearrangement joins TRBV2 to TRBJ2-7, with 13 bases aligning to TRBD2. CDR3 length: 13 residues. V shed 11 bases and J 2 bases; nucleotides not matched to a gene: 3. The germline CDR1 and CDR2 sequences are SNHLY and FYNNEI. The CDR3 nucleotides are TGTGCCCTGACTAGCGGGGGGACCTACGAGCAGTACTTC. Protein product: CALTSGGTYEQYF.

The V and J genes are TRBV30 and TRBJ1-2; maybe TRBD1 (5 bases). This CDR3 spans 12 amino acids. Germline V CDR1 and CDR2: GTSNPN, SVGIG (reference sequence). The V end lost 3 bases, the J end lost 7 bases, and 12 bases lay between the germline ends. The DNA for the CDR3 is TGTGCCTGGAGCTCGGGACTTCTTGGCTACACCTTC. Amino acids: CAWSSGLLGYTF.

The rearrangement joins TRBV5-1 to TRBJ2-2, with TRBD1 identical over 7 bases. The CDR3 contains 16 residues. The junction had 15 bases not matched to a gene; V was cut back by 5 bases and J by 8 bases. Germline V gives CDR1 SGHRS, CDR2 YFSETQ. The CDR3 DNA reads TGCGCCAGCAGAACCGGACAGGCCCTATGGAAAGGGGAGCTGTTTTTT. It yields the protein CASRTGQALWKGELFF.

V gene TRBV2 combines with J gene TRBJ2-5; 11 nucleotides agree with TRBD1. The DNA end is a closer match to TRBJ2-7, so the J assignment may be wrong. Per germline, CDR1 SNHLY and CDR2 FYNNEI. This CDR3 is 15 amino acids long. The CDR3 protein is CASSDPGQGAYEQYF. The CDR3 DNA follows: TGTGCCAGCAGTGATCCCGGACAGGGGGCTTACGAGCAGTACTTC.

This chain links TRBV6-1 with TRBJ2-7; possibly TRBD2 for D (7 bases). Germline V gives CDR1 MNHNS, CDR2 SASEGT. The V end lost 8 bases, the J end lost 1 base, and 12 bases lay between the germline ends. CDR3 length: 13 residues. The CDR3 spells CASWGGGSYEQYF. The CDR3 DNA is TGTGCCAGCTGGGGAGGGGGGTCCTACGAGCAGTACTTC.

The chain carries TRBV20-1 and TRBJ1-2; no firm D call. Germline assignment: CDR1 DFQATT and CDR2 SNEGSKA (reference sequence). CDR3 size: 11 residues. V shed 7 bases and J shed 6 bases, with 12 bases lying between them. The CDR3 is CSVWGGNGYTF. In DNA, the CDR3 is TGCAGTGTCTGGGGAGGAAATGGCTACACCTTC.

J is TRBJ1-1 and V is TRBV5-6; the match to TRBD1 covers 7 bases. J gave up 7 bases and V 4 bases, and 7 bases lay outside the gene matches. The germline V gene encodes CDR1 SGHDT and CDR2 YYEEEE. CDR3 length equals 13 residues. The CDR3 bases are TGTGCCAGCAGCGGGAACAGGGGAAATGAAGCTTTCTTT. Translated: CASSGNRGNEAFF.

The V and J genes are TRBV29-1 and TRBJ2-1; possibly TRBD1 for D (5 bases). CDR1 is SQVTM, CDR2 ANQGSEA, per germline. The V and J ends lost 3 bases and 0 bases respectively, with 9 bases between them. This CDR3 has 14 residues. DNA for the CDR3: TGCAGCGTTGACAGCAGGGTCTCCTACAATGAGCAGTTCTTC. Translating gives CSVDSRVSYNEQFF.